A selection of T cell receptor beta chains follows, all from one sample in a study of T cell responses to AZD1222 COVID-19 vaccine. Clones were read by immunoSEQ multiplex PCR, and TCRdb kept only the in-frame ones, dropping some. The data show around 87,000 clones, 75% to 90% seen once. The sequences come from peripheral blood, collected 28 days after the second AZD1222 dose. The source of these receptors is an adult who received the AZD1222 COVID-19 vaccine. CDR3s include the opening cysteine and the closing phenylalanine or tryptophan. D genes are given only for firm matches. The size field is filled for only some rows; it gives once, few, many or a size class.

-	TRBJ1-4	TRBD1	TRBV27	CASSLTGLTNEKLFF	TGTGCCAGCAGTCTGACAGGGCTAACTAATGAAAAACTGTTTTTT
few	TRBJ2-7	-	TRBV3-1/TRBV3-2	CASSQEAFAAYEQYF	TGTGCCAGCAGCCAAGAAGCATTTGCGGCTTACGAGCAGTACTTC
-	TRBJ2-7	-	TRBV5-1	CASSFTGNYEQYF	TGCGCCAGCAGCTTCACAGGGAACTACGAGCAGTACTTC
-	TRBJ2-1	TRBD2	TRBV14	CASSRLGGWNEQFF	TGTGCCAGCAGCCGGTTGGGGGGGTGGAATGAGCAGTTCTTC
-	TRBJ1-5	-	TRBV18	CASSPRVGSNQPQHF	TGTGCCAGCTCACCACGGGTAGGGAGCAATCAGCCCCAGCATTTT
-	TRBJ2-5	-	TRBV2	CASRDGSETQYF	TGTGCCAGCAGAGACGGAAGCGAGACCCAGTACTTC
-	TRBJ2-4	-	TRBV7-9	CASSRTVGAKNIQYF	TGTGCCAGCAGCCGTACCGTGGGAGCCAAAAACATTCAGTACTTC
-	TRBJ1-5	-	TRBV6-5	CASKDPRRNQPQHF	TGTGCCAGCAAAGACCCCCGGAGGAATCAGCCCCAGCATTTT
once	TRBJ1-1	TRBD1	TRBV5-1	CASSLRTPETGLGAFF	TGCGCCAGCAGCTTACGAACACCCGAGACAGGGTTGGGAGCTTTCTTT
once	TRBJ1-6	-	TRBV7-9	CASSANRVTSPLHF	TGTGCCAGCAGCGCTAACAGGGTAACCTCACCCCTCCACTTT
-	TRBJ2-3	TRBD2	TRBV14	CASSQWGLAVLSSTDTQYF	TGTGCCAGCAGCCAGTGGGGACTAGCGGTTTTGTCTAGCACAGATACGCAGTATTTT
-	TRBJ2-2	TRBD1	TRBV18	CASSPRTGETGELFF	TGTGCCAGCTCACCCCGGACAGGGGAAACCGGGGAGCTGTTTTTT
-	TRBJ1-6	TRBD1	TRBV28	CASSTGQGVVSYNSPLHF	TGTGCCAGCAGTACAGGACAGGGGGTTGTCTCCTATAATTCACCCCTCCACTTT
-	TRBJ1-6	-	TRBV25-1	CASSESLINSPLHF	TGTGCCAGCAGTGAATCTCTGATTAATTCACCCCTCCACTTT
once	TRBJ1-4	-	TRBV6-5	CASSYSKGKQLFF	TGTGCCAGCAGTTACTCGAAGGGAAAACAACTGTTTTTT
-	TRBJ1-2	TRBD1	TRBV14	CASSQGYRGGYTF	TGTGCCAGCAGCCAAGGATACAGGGGTGGCTACACCTTC
once	TRBJ2-3	-	TRBV2	CASSPQGGGSTDTQYF	TGTGCCAGCAGTCCTCAAGGAGGCGGTAGCACAGATACGCAGTATTTT
-	TRBJ1-5	-	TRBV10-1	CASRAKTEGYSNQPQHF	TGCGCCAGCAGAGCGAAGACGGAAGGTTATAGCAATCAGCCCCAGCATTTT
-	TRBJ2-3	TRBD2	TRBV7-3	CASSLTSGSGLDTQYF	TGTGCCAGCAGCCTGACTAGCGGGAGTGGGTTAGATACGCAGTATTTT
-	TRBJ1-5	-	TRBV7-2	CASTVRGGGSNQPQHF	TGTGCCAGCACCGTTAGGGGTGGGGGAAGCAATCAGCCCCAGCATTTT
-	TRBJ1-1	TRBD1	TRBV18	CASSSSTGPTEAFF	TGTGCCAGCTCATCTTCGACAGGGCCCACTGAAGCTTTCTTT
-	TRBJ1-1	TRBD1	TRBV27	CASSLRPGQGHRFGNTEAFF	TGTGCCAGCAGTCTAAGACCGGGACAGGGACACCGATTCGGGAACACTGAAGCTTTCTTT
-	TRBJ2-7	-	TRBV7-8	CASSLLQGGDYEQYF	TGTGCCAGCAGCTTACTTCAGGGGGGAGACTACGAGCAGTACTTC
-	TRBJ1-6	-	TRBV11-2	CASSLQPTRSLHF	TGTGCCAGCAGCCTTCAACCTACTCGCTCCCTCCACTTT
-	TRBJ1-1	TRBD1	TRBV6-2/TRBV6-3	CASSYPGDRWVF	TGTGCCAGCAGTTACCCGGGGGACAGGTGGGTCTTT
-	TRBJ2-4	TRBD2	TRBV30	CAWSAGEGIQYF	TGTGCCTGGAGCGCGGGAGAGGGCATTCAGTACTTC
-	TRBJ1-5	-	TRBV7-2	CASSLDISNQPQHF	TGTGCCAGCAGCTTGGACATTAGCAATCAGCCCCAGCATTTT
-	TRBJ1-3	-	TRBV3-1/TRBV3-2	CASSQKGTGNTIYF	TGTGCCAGCAGCCAAAAGGGAACTGGAAACACCATATATTTT
-	TRBJ2-2	-	TRBV21-1	CASSNWRIGTNTGELFF	TGTGCCAGCAGCAATTGGCGAATTGGGACGAACACCGGGGAGCTGTTTTTT
-	TRBJ1-5	-	TRBV7-9	CASSLPGGGSDQPQHF	TGTGCCAGCAGCTTGCCGGGAGGAGGGAGTGATCAGCCCCAGCATTTT
-	TRBJ2-7	TRBD2	TRBV3-1/TRBV3-2	CASSQGLASSYEQYF	TGTGCCAGCAGCCAAGGACTAGCGTCCTCCTACGAGCAGTACTTC
-	TRBJ1-1	-	TRBV27	CASSSNGEQGFGEAFF	TGTGCCAGCAGTTCCAACGGGGAGCAGGGATTTGGTGAAGCTTTCTTT
-	TRBJ2-7	-	TRBV5-8	CASSVGSAVEQYF	TGTGCCAGCAGCGTAGGGTCCGCCGTGGAGCAGTACTTC
once	TRBJ2-2	-	TRBV6-5	CASLGSATGELFF	TGTGCCAGCCTAGGGTCGGCCACCGGGGAGCTGTTTTTT
-	TRBJ1-1	-	TRBV2	CATEPGERTEAFF	TGTGCCACCGAGCCCGGGGAGAGGACTGAAGCTTTCTTT
-	TRBJ1-1	-	TRBV12-5	CASGLGNTEAFF	TGTGCTAGTGGTTTGGGTAACACTGAAGCTTTCTTT
-	TRBJ2-7	-	TRBV5-1	CASSLMATSYEQYF	TGCGCCAGCAGCTTGATGGCTACCTCCTACGAGCAGTACTTC
-	TRBJ1-1	TRBD1	TRBV13	CASSSGQGLPEAFF	TGTGCCAGCAGCTCGGGACAGGGACTCCCTGAAGCTTTCTTT
once	TRBJ2-1	-	TRBV5-1	CASSLLRENNEQFF	TGCGCCAGCAGCTTGCTCCGGGAGAACAATGAGCAGTTCTTC
-	TRBJ1-4	-	TRBV30	CAWSVAGSPNEKQLFF	TGTGCCTGGAGTGTTGCGGGCAGCCCAAATGAAAAACAACTGTTTTTT
once	TRBJ2-5	TRBD2	TRBV7-9	CASARLAGGWETQYF	TGTGCCAGCGCGCGGCTAGCGGGAGGGTGGGAGACCCAGTACTTC
-	TRBJ1-2	-	TRBV5-4	CASSLESRAGYTF	TGTGCCAGCAGCTTGGAGAGCAGGGCTGGCTACACCTTC
-	TRBJ2-1	TRBD1	TRBV2	CASSYLTGGYNEQFF	TGTGCCAGCAGTTATCTTACAGGGGGCTACAATGAGCAGTTCTTC
-	TRBJ2-5	-	TRBV6-5	CASSRQANQETQYF	TGTGCCAGCAGTAGACAGGCCAACCAAGAGACCCAGTACTTC
-	TRBJ1-6	-	TRBV20-1	CSASSPGSPLHF	TGCAGTGCTAGTTCCCCTGGTTCACCCCTCCACTTT
-	TRBJ2-7	-	TRBV6-5	CATGPRQAYEQYF	TGTGCCACCGGCCCCCGACAGGCGTACGAGCAGTACTTC
few	TRBJ1-2	TRBD1	TRBV30	CAWGQGAGGYTF	TGTGCCTGGGGTCAGGGGGCGGGCGGCTACACCTTC
-	TRBJ2-2	TRBD2	TRBV6-4	CASIGTSGVLNTGELFF	TGTGCCAGCATTGGGACTAGCGGGGTCCTCAACACCGGGGAGCTGTTTTTT
-	TRBJ2-1	TRBD1	TRBV19	CASSTRQGNNEQFF	TGTGCCAGTAGTACGCGACAGGGAAACAATGAGCAGTTCTTC